One sample yielded the 2 T cell receptor beta chains listed below, sequenced in a study of blood T cell repertoires in COVID-19. TCRdb's copy holds only in-frame clones and misses some; the assay was immunoSEQ multiplex PCR. In the table there are some 700,000 clones, 70% to 90% of which are singletons. The specimen sequenced was peripheral blood. These receptors came from a woman under 30 with acute or convalescent COVID-19.

This chain links TRBV3-1 (or the pseudogene TRBV3-2) with TRBJ2-4; D is uncertain. V was cut by 4 bases and J by 2 bases, with 18 bases left in between. The CDR3 sequence is 17 residues long. Germline V gene lookup returns CDR1 LGHDT and CDR2 YNNKEL (reference sequence). The CDR3 here is CASSRRLPDTTKNIQYF. Here the CDR3 DNA reads TGTGCCAGCAGCCGCCGACTCCCGGATACAACCAAAAACATTCAGTACTTC.

Notes on this clone: Distinct nucleotide sequences in the sample also encode this CDR3. This chain joins TRBV7-2 and TRBJ1-1; D ambiguous. The CDR3 contains 13 residues. V was trimmed by 2 bases and J by 1 base, leaving 5 bases between them. Germline V gene lookup returns CDR1 SGHTA and CDR2 FQGNSA. The DNA for the CDR3 is TGTGCCAGCAGCTTACGGGGGAACACTGAAGCTTTCTTT. Encoded protein: CASSLRGNTEAFF.